This T cell receptor beta chain was profiled in a study of control samples from healthy donors and cancer patients. Clones were read by immunoSEQ multiplex PCR, and TCRdb kept only the in-frame ones, dropping some. The sample has some 130,000 clones, 80% to 95% seen once. Germline lookup yields CDR1 MDHEN and CDR2 SYDVKM. This CDR3 is built from 16 residues. V lost 10 bases to trimming and J lost 7 bases, with 26 bases between them. Sequencing used blood. J is TRBJ1-5 and V is TRBV28, with D possibly TRBD1 on 5 matching bases. The sequence was obtained from a man aged 25-40 years in good health. CDR3 bases: TGTGCCACCGTAGGGGTGACCGGAGGACGGGGACAGCCCCAGCATTTT. Translating gives CATVGVTGGRGQPQHF.